This T cell receptor beta chain was recorded in a study of response to subunit inactivated influenza vaccine. Study results and limitations: Authors suggested each seasonal influenza vaccination recruits few new T cells.

In its sample, this clonotype was seen a few times. What it binds is not known. TCRdb reanalysed the RT-PCR reads using MiXCR and keeps one entry per CDR3 protein. The sample shows more than 550,000 distinct CDR3 sequences, 10% to 15% of them seen only once. CDR3 length: 17 residues. V shed 3 bases and J shed 8 bases, with 23 bases lying between them. Germline CDR1 is MDHEN and CDR2 is SYDVKM. The sequence derives from a man in his forties or fifties who received an inactivated influenza vaccine. The chain joins TRBV28 to TRBJ2-1; D could derive from TRBD1 or TRBD2 (5 bases each). Sequencing was performed on PBMCs from blood, taken on the day of vaccination. The CDR3 bases are TGTGCCAGCAGTTTCGGAGCAACCCCTCTCCGGGGCGATGAGCAGTTCTTC. This sequence encodes CASSFGATPLRGDEQFF. Full variable domain (rest looked up from reference TRBV28 and TRBJ2-1): DVKVTQSSRYLVKRTGEKVFLECVQDMDHENMFWYRQDPGLGLRLIYFSYDVKMKEKGDIPEGYSVSREKKERFSLILESASTNQTSMYLCASSFGATPLRGDEQFFGPGTRLTVL.